This T cell receptor beta chain stems from a study of blood T cell repertoires in COVID-19. Study details: The United States, Italy and Spain provided the acute and convalescent COVID-19 samples. T cells, B-cell-depleted T cells, or PBMCs supplied cDNA or gDNA.

V lost 5 bases and J lost 4, with 13 bases in between. From germline, CDR1 is SGDLS and CDR2 YYNGEE. CDR3 length: 13 residues. As processed by the authors: By means of reference gene primer amplification, nucleated cell counts were estimated. Method: immunoSEQ multiplex PCR; TCRdb's copy keeps in-frame clones and lacks some. V and J calls and clone size are as listed in that table; D and trimming were resolved from the DNA. The sample carries hundreds of thousands of clones, 88% recorded once. The clonotype was recovered from a man younger than 35 with active or convalescent COVID-19. Source material: peripheral blood. The chain links TRBV9 to TRBJ2-7; a weak D match, TRBD2 (6 bases). This chain's CDR3 is CASSPDSGYEQYF. The DNA of the CDR3 is TGTGCCAGCAGTCCAGACAGCGGGTACGAGCAGTACTTC.